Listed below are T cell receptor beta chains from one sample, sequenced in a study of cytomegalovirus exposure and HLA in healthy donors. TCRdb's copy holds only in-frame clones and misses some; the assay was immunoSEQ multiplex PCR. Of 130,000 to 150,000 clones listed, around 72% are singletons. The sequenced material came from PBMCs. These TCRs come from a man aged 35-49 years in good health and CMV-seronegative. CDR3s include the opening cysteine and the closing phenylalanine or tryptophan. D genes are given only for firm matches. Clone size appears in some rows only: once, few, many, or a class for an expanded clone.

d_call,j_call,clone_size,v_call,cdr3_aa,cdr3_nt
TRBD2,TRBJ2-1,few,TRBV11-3,CASSLDSLAGGEQFF,TGTGCCAGCAGCTTAGATTCGCTAGCGGGAGGTGAGCAGTTCTTC
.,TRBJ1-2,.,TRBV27,CASSSAGQLLYGYPF,TGTGCCAGCAGTTCTGCCGGACAGCTTCTCTATGGCTACCCCTTC
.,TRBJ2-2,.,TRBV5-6,CASSFGFNTGELFF,TGTGCCAGCAGCTTCGGTTTTAACACCGGGGAGCTGTTTTTT
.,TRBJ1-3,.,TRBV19,CASQSGLSGNTIYF,TGTGCCAGTCAAAGCGGGCTCTCTGGAAACACCATATATTTT
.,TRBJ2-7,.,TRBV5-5,CASRSLALHSYEQYF,TGTGCCAGCAGAAGCCTAGCGCTTCACTCCTACGAGCAGTACTTC
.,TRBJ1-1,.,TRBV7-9,CASRTGGRNTEAFF,TGTGCCAGCAGAACGGGGGGAAGGAACACTGAAGCTTTCTTT
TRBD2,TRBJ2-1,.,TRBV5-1,CASSAGGLYNEQFF,TGCGCCAGCTCGGCGGGGGGTTTGTACAATGAGCAGTTCTTC
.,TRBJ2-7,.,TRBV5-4,CASTRRGQYEQYF,TGTGCCAGCACCCGACGGGGTCAATACGAGCAGTACTTC
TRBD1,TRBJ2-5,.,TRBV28,CASRRAGGMGTQYF,TGTGCCAGCAGGAGGGCAGGGGGTATGGGGACCCAGTACTTC
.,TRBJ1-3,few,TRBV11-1,CASSFRGVGNTIYF,TGTGCCAGCAGCTTCAGGGGTGTTGGAAACACCATATATTTT
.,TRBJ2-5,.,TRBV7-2,CASSLLGQGVQETQYF,TGTGCCAGCAGCTTACTGGGCCAAGGCGTCCAAGAGACCCAGTACTTC
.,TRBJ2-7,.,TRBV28,CASSQQGLDEQYF,TGTGCCAGCAGTCAACAGGGTTTAGACGAGCAGTACTTC
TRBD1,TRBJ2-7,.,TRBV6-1,CASSERGQGSYEQYF,TGTGCCAGCAGTGAAAGGGGACAGGGCTCCTACGAGCAGTACTTC
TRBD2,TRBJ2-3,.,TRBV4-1,CASSHLGTSSTDTQYF,TGCGCCAGCAGCCACCTAGGGACTAGTAGCACAGATACGCAGTATTTT
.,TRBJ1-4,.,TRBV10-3,CAISESGQGSEKLFF,TGTGCCATCAGTGAGTCGGGGCAGGGAAGTGAAAAACTGTTTTTT
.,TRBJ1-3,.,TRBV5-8,CASSFLDGSGNTIYF,TGTGCCAGCAGCTTTTTGGACGGCTCGGGGAACACCATATATTTT
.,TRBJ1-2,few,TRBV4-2,CASSQAPGVNYGYTF,TGTGCCAGCAGCCAAGCCCCAGGGGTAAACTATGGCTACACCTTC
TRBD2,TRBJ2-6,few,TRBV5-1,CASSPGGVGANVLTF,TGCGCCAGCAGCCCCGGGGGGGTCGGGGCCAACGTCCTGACTTTC